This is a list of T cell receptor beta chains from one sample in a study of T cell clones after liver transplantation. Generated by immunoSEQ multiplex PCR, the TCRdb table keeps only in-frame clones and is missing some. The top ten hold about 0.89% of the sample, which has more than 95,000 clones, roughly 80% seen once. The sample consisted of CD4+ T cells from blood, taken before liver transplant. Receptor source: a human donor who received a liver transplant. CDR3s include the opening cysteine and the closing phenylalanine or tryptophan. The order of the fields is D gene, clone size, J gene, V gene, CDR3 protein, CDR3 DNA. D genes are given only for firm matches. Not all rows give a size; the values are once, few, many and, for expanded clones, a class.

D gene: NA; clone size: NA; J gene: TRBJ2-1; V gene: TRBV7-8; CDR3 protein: CASSHGRNNEQFF; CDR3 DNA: TGTGCCAGCAGCCACGGACGGAACAATGAGCAGTTCTTC
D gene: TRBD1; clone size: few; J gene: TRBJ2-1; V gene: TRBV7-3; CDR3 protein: CASSSDRDRGGNEQFF; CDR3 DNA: TGTGCCAGCAGCTCGGACCGGGACAGGGGCGGCAATGAGCAGTTCTTC
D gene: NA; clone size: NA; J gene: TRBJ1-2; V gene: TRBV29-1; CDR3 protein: CSAGRGLDGYTF; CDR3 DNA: TGCAGCGCAGGACGGGGTTTAGATGGCTACACCTTC
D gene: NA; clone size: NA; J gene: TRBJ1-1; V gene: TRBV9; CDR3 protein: CASSVLSNTEAFF; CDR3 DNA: TGTGCCAGCAGCGTCTTATCCAACACTGAAGCTTTCTTT
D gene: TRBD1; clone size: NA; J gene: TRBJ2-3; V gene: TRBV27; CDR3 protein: CASSLRGPDTQYF; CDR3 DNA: TGTGCCAGCAGTTTAAGGGGGCCAGATACGCAGTATTTT
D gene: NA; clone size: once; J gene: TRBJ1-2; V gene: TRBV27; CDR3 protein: CASSLSGQNYGYTF; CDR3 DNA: TGTGCCAGCAGTCTATCGGGACAAAACTATGGCTACACCTTC
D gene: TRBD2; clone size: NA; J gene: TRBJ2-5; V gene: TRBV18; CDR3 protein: CASSPGLAGLQETQYF; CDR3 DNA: TGTGCCAGCTCACCCGGACTAGCGGGGCTCCAAGAGACCCAGTACTTC
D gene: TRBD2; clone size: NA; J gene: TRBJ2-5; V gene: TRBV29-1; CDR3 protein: CSVEDRAGVGTQYF; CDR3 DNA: TGCAGCGTTGAAGATCGGGCGGGAGTGGGGACCCAGTACTTC
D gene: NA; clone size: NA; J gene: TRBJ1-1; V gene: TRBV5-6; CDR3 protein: CASSTDSNSFRVNTEAFF; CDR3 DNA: TGTGCCAGCAGCACCGACAGCAACTCCTTCCGGGTGAACACTGAAGCTTTCTTT
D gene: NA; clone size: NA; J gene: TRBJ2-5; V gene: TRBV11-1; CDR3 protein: CASTQGTLQETQYF; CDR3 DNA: TGTGCCAGCACCCAGGGGACACTCCAAGAGACCCAGTACTTC
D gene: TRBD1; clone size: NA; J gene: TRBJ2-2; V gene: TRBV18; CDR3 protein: CASSPRGTGIAGELFF; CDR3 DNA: TGTGCCAGCTCACCACGAGGGACAGGGATTGCCGGGGAGCTGTTTTTT
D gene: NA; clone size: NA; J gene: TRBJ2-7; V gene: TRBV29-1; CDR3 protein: CSVVQGQTYEQYF; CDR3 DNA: TGCAGCGTAGTCCAGGGGCAGACCTACGAGCAGTACTTC
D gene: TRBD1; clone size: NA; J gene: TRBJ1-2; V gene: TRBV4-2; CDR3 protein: CASSPGGAYYGYTF; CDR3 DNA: TGTGCCAGCAGCCCAGGGGGCGCGTACTATGGCTACACCTTC
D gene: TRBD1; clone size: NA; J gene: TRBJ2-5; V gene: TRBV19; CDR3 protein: CASSTDRVWETQYF; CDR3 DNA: TGTGCCAGTAGTACCGACAGGGTTTGGGAGACCCAGTACTTC
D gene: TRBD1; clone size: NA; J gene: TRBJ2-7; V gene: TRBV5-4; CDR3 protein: CASSSYKRTGDEQYF; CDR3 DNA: TGTGCCAGCAGCTCTTATAAAAGGACAGGAGACGAGCAGTACTTC
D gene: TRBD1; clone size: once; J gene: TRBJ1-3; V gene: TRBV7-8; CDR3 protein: CASRRTGEHTIYF; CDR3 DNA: TGTGCCAGCAGACGGACAGGGGAGCACACCATATATTTT
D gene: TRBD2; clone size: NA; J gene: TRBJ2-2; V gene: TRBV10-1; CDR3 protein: CASRRERTGELFF; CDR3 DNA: TGCGCCAGCAGGCGGGAGCGAACCGGGGAGCTGTTTTTT
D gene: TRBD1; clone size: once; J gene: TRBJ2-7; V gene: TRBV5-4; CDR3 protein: CASSRGWDRNNEQYF; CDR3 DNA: TGTGCCAGCAGCCGAGGCTGGGACAGAAATAACGAGCAGTACTTC